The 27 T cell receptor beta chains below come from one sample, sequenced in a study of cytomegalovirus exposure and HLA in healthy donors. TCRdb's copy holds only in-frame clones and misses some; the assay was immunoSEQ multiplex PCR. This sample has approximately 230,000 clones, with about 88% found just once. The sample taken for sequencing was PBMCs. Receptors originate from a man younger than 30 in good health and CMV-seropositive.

The CDR3 region has the DNA TGTGCCAGCAGTTCACCAGGGAAATACGAGCAGTACTTC. This gives the protein CASSSPGKYEQYF. The chain is built from TRBV27 and TRBJ2-7; D is possibly TRBD1 (5 bases). CDR1 MNHEY and CDR2 SMNVEV come from the germline V gene (reference sequence). Trimming took off 4 bases at V and 4 bases at J, with 11 bases between the two ends. The CDR3 consists of 13 residues.

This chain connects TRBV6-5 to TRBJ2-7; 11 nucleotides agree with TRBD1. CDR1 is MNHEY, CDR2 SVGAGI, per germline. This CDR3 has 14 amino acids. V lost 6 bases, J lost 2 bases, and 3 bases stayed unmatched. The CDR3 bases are TGTGCCAGCAGACAGGGACAGGGGGCCTACGAGCAGTACTTC. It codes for CASRQGQGAYEQYF.

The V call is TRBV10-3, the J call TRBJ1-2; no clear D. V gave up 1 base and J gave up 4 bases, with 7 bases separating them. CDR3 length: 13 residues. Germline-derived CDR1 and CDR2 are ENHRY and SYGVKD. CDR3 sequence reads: CAISELLSYGYTF. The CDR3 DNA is TGTGCCATCAGTGAGTTACTGTCCTATGGCTACACCTTC.

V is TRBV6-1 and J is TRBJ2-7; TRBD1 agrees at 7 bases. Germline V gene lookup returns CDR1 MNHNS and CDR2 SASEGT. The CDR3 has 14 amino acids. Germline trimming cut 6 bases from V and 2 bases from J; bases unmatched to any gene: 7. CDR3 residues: CASSHRDRAYEQYF. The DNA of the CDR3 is TGTGCCAGCAGCCATAGGGACAGAGCCTACGAGCAGTACTTC.

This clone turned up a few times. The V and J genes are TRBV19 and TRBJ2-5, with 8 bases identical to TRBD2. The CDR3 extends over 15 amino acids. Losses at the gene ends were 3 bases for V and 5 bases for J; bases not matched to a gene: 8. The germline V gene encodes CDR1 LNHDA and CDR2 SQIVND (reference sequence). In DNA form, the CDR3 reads TGTGCCAGTAGTATCCCGGGACTAGGGAGGGAGACCCAGTACTTC. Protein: CASSIPGLGRETQYF.

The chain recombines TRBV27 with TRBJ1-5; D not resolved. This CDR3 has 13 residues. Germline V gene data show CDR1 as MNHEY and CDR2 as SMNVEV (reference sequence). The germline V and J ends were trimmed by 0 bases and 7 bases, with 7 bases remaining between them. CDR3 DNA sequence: TGTGCCAGCAGTTTATCAGCGGGCCAGCCCCAGCATTTT. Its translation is CASSLSAGQPQHF.

The CDR3 nucleotides read TGTGCCAGCAGTTACTCGGGGACAACTAACTATGGCTACACCTTC. It translates to CASSYSGTTNYGYTF. The V call is TRBV6-5, the J call TRBJ1-2, with D perhaps TRBD1 (6 bases). The CDR3 is 15 residues long. Germline assignment: CDR1 MNHEY and CDR2 SVGAGI. V shed 0 bases and J shed 0 bases, with 8 bases lying between them.

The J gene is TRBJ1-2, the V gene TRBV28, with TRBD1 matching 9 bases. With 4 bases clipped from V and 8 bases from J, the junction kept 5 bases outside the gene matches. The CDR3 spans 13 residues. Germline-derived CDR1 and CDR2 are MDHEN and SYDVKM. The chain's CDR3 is CASSSGQGLGYTF. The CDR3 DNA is TGTGCCAGCAGTTCCGGACAGGGGCTAGGCTACACCTTC.

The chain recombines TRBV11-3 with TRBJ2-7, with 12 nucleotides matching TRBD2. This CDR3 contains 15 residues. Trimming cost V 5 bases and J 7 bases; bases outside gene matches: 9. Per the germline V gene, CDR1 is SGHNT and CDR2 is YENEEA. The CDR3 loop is CASSSRLAGEGEQYF. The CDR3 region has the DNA TGTGCCAGCAGCAGTCGACTAGCGGGGGAGGGTGAGCAGTACTTC.

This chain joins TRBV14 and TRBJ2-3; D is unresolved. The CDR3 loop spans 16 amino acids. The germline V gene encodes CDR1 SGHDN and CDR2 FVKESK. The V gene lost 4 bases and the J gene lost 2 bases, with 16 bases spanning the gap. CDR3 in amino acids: CASSPYRNTFTDTQYF. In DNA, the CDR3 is TGTGCCAGCAGCCCCTATCGGAATACGTTCACAGATACGCAGTATTTT.

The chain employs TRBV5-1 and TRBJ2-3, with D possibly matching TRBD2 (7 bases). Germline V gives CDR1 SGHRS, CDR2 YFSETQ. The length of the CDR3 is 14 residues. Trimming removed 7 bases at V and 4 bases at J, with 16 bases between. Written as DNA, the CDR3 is TGCGCCAGCGCATCGCGGGGGCAAGCAGATACGCAGTATTTT. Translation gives CASASRGQADTQYF.

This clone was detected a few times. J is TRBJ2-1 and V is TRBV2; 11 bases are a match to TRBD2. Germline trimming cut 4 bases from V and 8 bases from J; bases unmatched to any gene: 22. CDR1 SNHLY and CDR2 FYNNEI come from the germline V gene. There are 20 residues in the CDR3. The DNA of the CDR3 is TGTGCCAGCAGTGGACAAATTAGCGGGAGGGCCAGTTTCTCGTCGGATGAGCAGTTCTTC. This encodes CASSGQISGRASFSSDEQFF.

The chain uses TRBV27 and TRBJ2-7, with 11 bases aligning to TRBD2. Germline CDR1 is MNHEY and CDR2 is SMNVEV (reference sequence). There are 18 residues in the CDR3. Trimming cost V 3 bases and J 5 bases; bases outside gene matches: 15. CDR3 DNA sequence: TGTGCCAGCAGTTTCCGAGGACTAGCGGGCCGGTATTCGGACGAGCAGTACTTC. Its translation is CASSFRGLAGRYSDEQYF.

CDR3 DNA sequence: TGCGCCAGCAGCCAAGTCGGCACAGCCCACTACGAGCAGTACTTC. Residues: CASSQVGTAHYEQYF. V and J are TRBV4-1 and TRBJ2-7; D is unresolved. The CDR3 has 15 residues. Trimming removed 1 base at V and 3 bases at J, with 13 bases between. Germline V CDR1 and CDR2: MGHRA, YSYEKL.

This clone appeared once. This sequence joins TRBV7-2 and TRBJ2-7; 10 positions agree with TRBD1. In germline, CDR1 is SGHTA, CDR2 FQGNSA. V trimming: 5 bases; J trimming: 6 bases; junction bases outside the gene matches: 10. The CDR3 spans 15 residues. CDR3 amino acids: CASSVNRDRGGEQYF. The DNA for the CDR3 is TGTGCCAGCAGCGTTAACCGGGACAGGGGCGGCGAGCAGTACTTC.

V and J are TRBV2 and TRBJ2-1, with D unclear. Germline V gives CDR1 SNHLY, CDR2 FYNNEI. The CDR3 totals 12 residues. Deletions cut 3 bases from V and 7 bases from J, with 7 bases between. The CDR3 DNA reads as TGTGCCAGCAGTGACGAGAAAAATGAGCAGTTCTTC. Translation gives CASSDEKNEQFF.

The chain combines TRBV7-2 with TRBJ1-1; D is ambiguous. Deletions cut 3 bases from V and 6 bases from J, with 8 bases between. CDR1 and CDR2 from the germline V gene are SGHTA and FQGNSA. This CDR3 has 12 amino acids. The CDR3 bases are TGTGCCAGCAGCTTTCAACTCGCTGAAGCTTTCTTT. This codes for CASSFQLAEAFF.

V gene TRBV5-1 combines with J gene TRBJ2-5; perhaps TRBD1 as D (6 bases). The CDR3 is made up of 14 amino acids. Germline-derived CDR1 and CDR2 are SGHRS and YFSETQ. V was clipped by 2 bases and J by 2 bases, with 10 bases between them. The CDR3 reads CASSLQGNQETQYF. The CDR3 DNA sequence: TGCGCCAGCAGCTTACAGGGTAATCAAGAGACCCAGTACTTC.

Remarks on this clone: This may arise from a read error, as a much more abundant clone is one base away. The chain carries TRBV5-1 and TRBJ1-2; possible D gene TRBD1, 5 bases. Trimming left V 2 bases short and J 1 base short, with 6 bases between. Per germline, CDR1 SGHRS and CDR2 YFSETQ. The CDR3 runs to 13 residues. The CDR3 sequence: CASSFDSNYGYTF. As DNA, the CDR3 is TGCGCCAGCAGCTTCGACAGTAACTATGGCTACACCTTC.

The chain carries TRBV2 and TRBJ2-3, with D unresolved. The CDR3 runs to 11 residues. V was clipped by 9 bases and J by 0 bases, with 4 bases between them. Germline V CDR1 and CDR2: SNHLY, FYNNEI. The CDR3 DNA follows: TGTGCCAGGGCTAGCACAGATACGCAGTATTTT. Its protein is CARASTDTQYF.

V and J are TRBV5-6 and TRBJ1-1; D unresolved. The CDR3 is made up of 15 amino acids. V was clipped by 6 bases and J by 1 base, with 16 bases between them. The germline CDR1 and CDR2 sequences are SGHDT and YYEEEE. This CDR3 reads CASNFGRHTNTEAFF. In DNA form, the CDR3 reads TGTGCCAGCAACTTCGGTAGACACACGAACACTGAAGCTTTCTTT.

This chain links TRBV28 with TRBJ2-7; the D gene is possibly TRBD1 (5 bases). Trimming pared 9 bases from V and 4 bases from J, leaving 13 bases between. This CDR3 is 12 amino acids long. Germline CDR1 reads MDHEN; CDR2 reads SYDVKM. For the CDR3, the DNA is TGTGCCAGGGGGCAGGGCAGATACGAGCAGTACTTC. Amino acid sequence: CARGQGRYEQYF.

The CDR3 nucleotides read TGTGCCAGCAGTTACTTTAGGGAAGCTAACTATGGCTACACCTTC. Translated: CASSYFREANYGYTF. V usage is TRBV6-5 and J usage is TRBJ1-2; D remains unclear. The CDR3 has 15 residues. V was shortened by 1 base and J by 0 bases, with 9 bases between the two germline ends. Germline CDR1 reads MNHEY; CDR2 reads SVGAGI.

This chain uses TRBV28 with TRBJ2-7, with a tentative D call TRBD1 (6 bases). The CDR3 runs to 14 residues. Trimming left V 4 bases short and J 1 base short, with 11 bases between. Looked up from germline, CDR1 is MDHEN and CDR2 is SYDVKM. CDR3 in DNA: TGTGCCAGCAGTTGGACAGTTCTTTCCTACGAGCAGTACTTC. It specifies CASSWTVLSYEQYF.

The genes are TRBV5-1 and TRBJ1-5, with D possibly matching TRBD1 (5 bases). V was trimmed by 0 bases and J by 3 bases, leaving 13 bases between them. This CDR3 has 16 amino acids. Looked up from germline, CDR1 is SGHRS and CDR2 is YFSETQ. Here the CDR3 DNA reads TGCGCCAGCAGCTTGGTGGGAGGGGCCCTCAATCAGCCCCAGCATTTT. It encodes CASSLVGGALNQPQHF.

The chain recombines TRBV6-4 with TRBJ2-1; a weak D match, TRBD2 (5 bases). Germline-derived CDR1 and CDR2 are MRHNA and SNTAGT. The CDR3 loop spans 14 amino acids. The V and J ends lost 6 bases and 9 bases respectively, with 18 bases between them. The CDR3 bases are TGTGCCAGCAGGGAAGAGGAGGCTTCTGGTGAGCAGTTCTTC. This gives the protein CASREEEASGEQFF.

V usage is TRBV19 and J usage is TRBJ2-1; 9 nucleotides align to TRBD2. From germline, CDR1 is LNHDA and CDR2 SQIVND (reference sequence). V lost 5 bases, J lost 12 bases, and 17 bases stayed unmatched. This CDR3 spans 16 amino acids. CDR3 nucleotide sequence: TGTGCCAGTAGTCCACAGACTAGCGGAACGAGGATTGGGCAGTTCTTC. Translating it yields CASSPQTSGTRIGQFF. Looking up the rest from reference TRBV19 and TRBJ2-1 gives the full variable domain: DGGITQSPKYLFRKEGQNVTLSCEQNLNHDAMYWYRQDPGQGLRLIYYSQIVNDFQKGDIAEGYSVSREKKESFPLTVTSAQKNPTAFYLCASSPQTSGTRIGQFFGPGTRLTVL.